This TCR beta chain originates from a study of T-cell memory formation after mild COVID-19. This clonotype was seen a handful of times. Its specificity is not known. TCRdb itself ran the 5' RACE reads through MiXCR, one entry per CDR3 protein. The sample has hundreds of thousands of distinct CDR3 sequences, approximately 25% seen once. The CDR3 contains 13 residues. Germline V gene data show CDR1 as LGHNA and CDR2 as YSLEER. The germline V and J ends were trimmed by 0 bases and 4 bases, with 5 bases remaining between them. The study's findings and limits: Within pre-infection memory, some responding clones were found, suggesting cross-reactive memory joined.

The chain is built from TRBV4-3 and TRBJ2-3; weak D call: TRBD1 (5 bases). Input material: PBMCs or a T cell subset sorted from them (not recorded which). The TCR sequence derives from an adult woman who had mild COVID-19 (a few samples of this study predate the infection). Cell type and time point are not known. CDR3 nucleotide sequence: TGCGCCAGCAGCCAAGAACAGGCAGATACGCAGTATTTT. Translated: CASSQEQADTQYF.